This TCR beta chain was observed in a study of blood T cells in healthy people across ages. Whole-study results and caveats: Older individuals had lower TCR beta diversity per million T cells (the decline was roughly linear). Conclusively comparing naive with antigen-experienced cells was impossible with unsorted PBMCs. Naive T cell percentage and TCR beta diversity correlated strongly.

This clonotype was observed a few times. Its antigen is not known. V lost 5 bases to trimming and J lost 7 bases, with 21 bases between them. CDR3 length: 16 residues. Germline lookup yields CDR1 SNHLY and CDR2 FYNNEI. Primed by a sample-barcoded 5' primer and a J-beta primer mix, a second PCR proceeded for about 7 to 12 cycles. In TCRdb, the 5' RACE reads were re-called with MiXCR into one record per CDR3 protein. The sample holds about 1,500,000 distinct CDR3 sequences, 42% seen once. Material: blood. V usage is TRBV2 and J usage is TRBJ2-1, with D possibly TRBD1 on 6 matching bases. The TCR originated in a young woman in good health. For the CDR3, the DNA is TGTGCCAGCAGTCCTTTAACAGGGACGGGTATAAATGAGCAGTTCTTC. It codes for CASSPLTGTGINEQFF.